This T cell receptor beta chain was obtained from a study of T and B cells in COVID-19 patients. Study summary: Critical illness requiring mechanical ventilation or extracorporeal membrane oxygenation affected about 60% of the roughly 20 active-infection patients. Study-wide points: Early severe-case samples and blood from mildly ill patients during symptoms were in short supply. Patients with COVID-19 reportedly showed strongly skewed T cell receptor beta variable and joining gene usage. At recovery TRB diversity and richness exceeded healthy donors, after highly clonal active COVID-19 repertoires.

Each TRB amplification used about 250-550 ng of genomic DNA from blood. Germline V gives CDR1 DFQATT, CDR2 SNEGSKA (reference sequence). The CDR3 is 17 residues long. Unmatched junction bases numbered 6, after V lost 0 bases and J lost 4 bases. BIOMED2 TRB-A/B primer pools were used in multiplex TRB PCR. One entry per CDR3 protein, called by TCRdb with MiXCR from the multiplex PCR reads. The sample lists under 300 distinct CDR3 sequences, approximately 30% occurring once. This clonotype is medium-sized in the sample. Its antigen is as yet unknown. This TCR was sampled from a human donor with active COVID-19. The V gene is TRBV20-1, the J gene TRBJ2-3; 14 bases line up with TRBD2. The source material was blood. The chain's CDR3 is CSARDLGLAGGADTQYF. The CDR3 DNA is TGCAGTGCTAGAGATCTTGGACTAGCGGGGGGCGCAGATACGCAGTATTTT.